This T cell receptor (beta chain) is drawn from a study of siplizumab effects on memory and regulatory T cells. Study conclusions and caveats: Left unconfirmed was the suppressive function of proliferating Tregs from siplizumab cultures. The diversity of naive T cells seemed greater than that of memory cells, and their alloresponse contribution seemed major.

Germline CDR1 reads MNHEY; CDR2 reads SVGAGI. The CDR3 extends over 16 amino acids. V shed 2 bases and J 3 bases; nucleotides not matched to a gene: 7. Regarding this clone: Its antigen is unidentified.

TCR templates numbering 95,000 to 100,000 were assayed per sample. The assay was immunoSEQ multiplex PCR, and TCRdb's table has in-frame clones only and misses some. Here the sample spans fewer than 80,000 clones, about 92% being singletons. The chain uses TRBV6-5 and TRBJ1-1; 9 bases agree with TRBD1. The sequencing input was CD8+ T cells sorted from blood. This TCR came from a human donor in good health. CDR3: CASSYVQGAGDTEAFF. The CDR3 coding sequence is TGTGCCAGCAGTTACGTACAGGGGGCAGGGGACACTGAAGCTTTCTTT.